This TCR beta chain came from a study of CD8 T cells in ankylosing spondylitis. Study findings and constraints: Disease-linked clones reportedly showed significant enrichment in matched ankylosing spondylitis synovial fluid. Within peripheral blood, clones linked to disease were CD8+ and relatively rare. A TCR beta motif made of fewer than 10 highly homologous variants seemed typical of ankylosing spondylitis blood. Earlier work had already found some motif variants in reactive arthritis synovial fluid and blood.

For this clonotype: Its antigen remains unknown.

By quantitative 5'-RACE with molecular barcodes, the TCR beta libraries were made. TCRdb reanalysed the 5' RACE reads using MiXCR and keeps one entry per CDR3 protein. Among fewer than 500,000 distinct CDR3 sequences listed, about a fifth were seen once. This CDR3 comprises 14 residues. CDR1 and CDR2 (germline): SGHRS, YFSETQ. Trimming at V came to 6 bases and at J to 6 bases, leaving 5 bases not matched to a gene. The clonotype originates from a male donor with ankylosing spondylitis. Sample: blood, either unsorted or a sorted T cell fraction (not recorded which). The chain has TRBV5-1 and TRBJ2-2, with 10 bases that match TRBD2. The CDR3 reads CASNGLAGAGELFF. The CDR3 region has the DNA TGCGCCAGCAATGGGCTAGCGGGAGCCGGGGAGCTGTTTTTT.